This is a list of T cell receptor beta chains from one sample in a study of CD8+ T cells in alopecia areata. Sequenced by immunoSEQ multiplex PCR; TCRdb stores in-frame clones only, minus some. Among 200,000 or so clones listed, about three fifths were seen once. Source: CD4+ T cells sorted from blood, taken at week 24, from a patient treated with tofacitinib. The receptors here all came from a human donor with alopecia areata. Each CDR3 is given with its conserved first and last residue. Fields, in order: CDR3 DNA, CDR3 protein, J gene, V gene, D gene, clone size. The D gene is left open where the match is weak. Clone size is not always given. Where it is, it says once, few, many or a class for expanded clones.

CDR3nt: TGCGCCAGCAGCCGCCCGAGGATTAGGGGAACGGACACTGAAGCTTTCTTT; CDR3aa: CASSRPRIRGTDTEAFF; j_gene: TRBJ1-1; v_gene: TRBV5-1; d_gene: NA; abundance: NA
CDR3nt: TGCGCCAGCAGCGCAGCAGGGTCTGCCGAGCAGTACTTC; CDR3aa: CASSAAGSAEQYF; j_gene: TRBJ2-7; v_gene: TRBV5-1; d_gene: NA; abundance: NA
CDR3nt: TGCGCCAGCAGCCAGCCCCAGGGGGGGGCTGTTGGCTACACCTTC; CDR3aa: CASSQPQGGAVGYTF; j_gene: TRBJ1-2; v_gene: TRBV4-1; d_gene: TRBD1; abundance: NA
CDR3nt: TGCGCCAGCAGCCCTACTAGCGGGGGGTGGTACAATGAGCAGTTCTTC; CDR3aa: CASSPTSGGWYNEQFF; j_gene: TRBJ2-1; v_gene: TRBV5-1; d_gene: TRBD2; abundance: NA
CDR3nt: TGTGCCAGCAGCAGGCGACAGGCTAACTATGGCTACACCTTC; CDR3aa: CASSRRQANYGYTF; j_gene: TRBJ1-2; v_gene: TRBV7-9; d_gene: NA; abundance: once
CDR3nt: TGTGCCAGCAGCTTAGCATTAGGGACGGAGACCCAGTACTTC; CDR3aa: CASSLALGTETQYF; j_gene: TRBJ2-5; v_gene: TRBV7-8; d_gene: NA; abundance: NA
CDR3nt: TGCAGCGTTGCGGGACTAGCGGGGGGCATCACAGATACGCAGTATTTT; CDR3aa: CSVAGLAGGITDTQYF; j_gene: TRBJ2-3; v_gene: TRBV29-1; d_gene: TRBD2; abundance: few
CDR3nt: TGTGCCAGCAGCATATACCGGGGACCCTACAATGAGCAGTTCTTC; CDR3aa: CASSIYRGPYNEQFF; j_gene: TRBJ2-1; v_gene: TRBV7-3; d_gene: NA; abundance: NA
CDR3nt: TGCGCCAGCAGCCTCCGGACAGGGTCAGATACGCAGTATTTT; CDR3aa: CASSLRTGSDTQYF; j_gene: TRBJ2-3; v_gene: TRBV5-1; d_gene: TRBD1; abundance: few
CDR3nt: TGTGCCATCAGTGACAGGGGGGACACCGGGGAGCTGTTTTTT; CDR3aa: CAISDRGDTGELFF; j_gene: TRBJ2-2; v_gene: TRBV10-3; d_gene: NA; abundance: NA
CDR3nt: TGCAGCGTTGAAGACCCCATTTCGAGAAACATTCAGTACTTC; CDR3aa: CSVEDPISRNIQYF; j_gene: TRBJ2-4; v_gene: TRBV29-1; d_gene: NA; abundance: NA
CDR3nt: TGTGCCAGCAGCGCAGGACAGGTTTCCTACAATGAGCAGTTCTTC; CDR3aa: CASSAGQVSYNEQFF; j_gene: TRBJ2-1; v_gene: TRBV7-3; d_gene: TRBD1; abundance: NA
CDR3nt: TGTGCCAGCAGCCCCCTACTAGCGGGCTCCTACGAGCAGTACTTC; CDR3aa: CASSPLLAGSYEQYF; j_gene: TRBJ2-7; v_gene: TRBV27; d_gene: TRBD2; abundance: NA
CDR3nt: TGCGCCAGCAGCTTGGCAGTAGGCGCGGGCTACACCTTC; CDR3aa: CASSLAVGAGYTF; j_gene: TRBJ1-2; v_gene: TRBV5-1; d_gene: NA; abundance: NA
CDR3nt: TGTGCCAGCCAAGCAGAGGGGGCACGGTATGGCTACACCTTC; CDR3aa: CASQAEGARYGYTF; j_gene: TRBJ1-2; v_gene: TRBV6-6; d_gene: TRBD1; abundance: NA
CDR3nt: TGTGCCACCAGCACTACAGGGGGTCAAATGGAAAAACTGTTTTTT; CDR3aa: CATSTTGGQMEKLFF; j_gene: TRBJ1-4; v_gene: TRBV15; d_gene: TRBD1; abundance: few
CDR3nt: TGTGCCAGCAGTACGGACAGGGGTGGCTATGGCTACACCTTC; CDR3aa: CASSTDRGGYGYTF; j_gene: TRBJ1-2; v_gene: TRBV2; d_gene: TRBD1; abundance: many
CDR3nt: TGCAGCGTTGGACAGGGGACTGAAGCTTTCTTT; CDR3aa: CSVGQGTEAFF; j_gene: TRBJ1-1; v_gene: TRBV29-1; d_gene: TRBD1; abundance: NA
CDR3nt: TGTGCCAGCAGCGCAGGACAGGGGGCGCGGGAGCAGTACTTC; CDR3aa: CASSAGQGAREQYF; j_gene: TRBJ2-7; v_gene: TRBV5-6; d_gene: TRBD1; abundance: NA
CDR3nt: TGTGCCAGCAGTGAGGGAGGTGCGGATACGCAGTATTTT; CDR3aa: CASSEGGADTQYF; j_gene: TRBJ2-3; v_gene: TRBV2; d_gene: NA; abundance: NA
CDR3nt: TGTGCCAGCAGTGGAACAGGCTACGAGCAGTACTTC; CDR3aa: CASSGTGYEQYF; j_gene: TRBJ2-7; v_gene: TRBV25-1; d_gene: NA; abundance: NA
CDR3nt: TGTGCCAGCAGCTCGACAGTGCGAGATCAGCCCCAGCATTTT; CDR3aa: CASSSTVRDQPQHF; j_gene: TRBJ1-5; v_gene: TRBV9; d_gene: NA; abundance: NA
CDR3nt: TGTGCCAGCAGGGTTGGCCGAGAGCAGTACTTC; CDR3aa: CASRVGREQYF; j_gene: TRBJ2-7; v_gene: TRBV6-6; d_gene: NA; abundance: NA
CDR3nt: TGCAGTGCTGCAAGGACAGGGGGGCAGTTCTTC; CDR3aa: CSAARTGGQFF; j_gene: TRBJ2-1; v_gene: TRBV20-1; d_gene: TRBD1; abundance: NA
CDR3nt: TGCAGCGCGGGACAGGGCTACGAGCAGTACTTC; CDR3aa: CSAGQGYEQYF; j_gene: TRBJ2-7; v_gene: TRBV29-1; d_gene: TRBD1; abundance: NA
CDR3nt: TGCAGCGTTGCGGCCGGGACTAGCTTCGCCGGGGAGCTGTTTTTT; CDR3aa: CSVAAGTSFAGELFF; j_gene: TRBJ2-2; v_gene: TRBV29-1; d_gene: TRBD2; abundance: NA
CDR3nt: TGTGCCTGGAGCCGGCAAATAATGGGGGGCAATGAGCAGTTCTTC; CDR3aa: CAWSRQIMGGNEQFF; j_gene: TRBJ2-1; v_gene: TRBV30; d_gene: NA; abundance: NA
CDR3nt: TGTGCCAGCAGTTCGGGGAATAGCAATCAGCCCCAGCATTTT; CDR3aa: CASSSGNSNQPQHF; j_gene: TRBJ1-5; v_gene: TRBV27; d_gene: NA; abundance: NA
CDR3nt: TGTGCCAGCAGAGGCGGGGACGCAGATACGCAGTATTTT; CDR3aa: CASRGGDADTQYF; j_gene: TRBJ2-3; v_gene: TRBV9; d_gene: NA; abundance: NA
CDR3nt: TGCGCCAGCAGCGGAGGGGGGATTTACTCCTACGAGCAGTACTTC; CDR3aa: CASSGGGIYSYEQYF; j_gene: TRBJ2-7; v_gene: TRBV4-1; d_gene: NA; abundance: NA
CDR3nt: TGTGCCTGGAGGGACAGCAGACCTGGAAACACCATATATTTT; CDR3aa: CAWRDSRPGNTIYF; j_gene: TRBJ1-3; v_gene: TRBV30; d_gene: NA; abundance: NA
CDR3nt: TGCGCCAGCAGCTTCCCCCGAGAGACCCAGTACTTC; CDR3aa: CASSFPRETQYF; j_gene: TRBJ2-5; v_gene: TRBV5-1; d_gene: NA; abundance: NA
CDR3nt: TGTGCCAGCAGAGCCACTGGGGCCAACGTCCTGACTTTC; CDR3aa: CASRATGANVLTF; j_gene: TRBJ2-6; v_gene: TRBV27; d_gene: NA; abundance: NA
CDR3nt: TGTGCCAGCAGCTCCACAGGGGACACTGAAGCTTTCTTT; CDR3aa: CASSSTGDTEAFF; j_gene: TRBJ1-1; v_gene: TRBV9; d_gene: TRBD1; abundance: NA
CDR3nt: TGTGCCAGCAGCTCCACGGGCGGAGGCACTGAAGCTTTCTTT; CDR3aa: CASSSTGGGTEAFF; j_gene: TRBJ1-1; v_gene: TRBV7-9; d_gene: NA; abundance: NA
CDR3nt: TGCGCCAGCAGCCAAGTTTTAAGGGCCATGAACACTGAAGCTTTCTTT; CDR3aa: CASSQVLRAMNTEAFF; j_gene: TRBJ1-1; v_gene: TRBV4-1; d_gene: NA; abundance: NA
CDR3nt: TGTGCCAGCAGTTTCTGGGGTTGGGAGCAGTACTTC; CDR3aa: CASSFWGWEQYF; j_gene: TRBJ2-7; v_gene: TRBV28; d_gene: NA; abundance: NA
CDR3nt: TGCAGTGCTGTAGCGAAAGAGACCCAGTACTTC; CDR3aa: CSAVAKETQYF; j_gene: TRBJ2-5; v_gene: TRBV20-1; d_gene: NA; abundance: NA
CDR3nt: TGTGCCAGCACCCCTGAAGGGAGAGAGACCCAGTACTTC; CDR3aa: CASTPEGRETQYF; j_gene: TRBJ2-5; v_gene: TRBV6-5; d_gene: NA; abundance: NA
CDR3nt: TGTGCCACCAGTCAAGCACAAGAGACCCAGTACTTC; CDR3aa: CATSQAQETQYF; j_gene: TRBJ2-5; v_gene: TRBV15; d_gene: NA; abundance: once